This T cell receptor (beta chain) originates from a study of circulating and synovial CD4+ cells in juvenile arthritis. TCRdb's table, derived via immunoSEQ multiplex PCR, lists solely in-frame clones and lacks some. This sample has 30,000 to 40,000 clones; more than 90% occur once, and the top ten carry about 0.68%. This CDR3 is 16 amino acids long. The sequence derives from a human donor with juvenile idiopathic arthritis. The rearrangement joins TRBV21-1 to TRBJ1-2. TRBV21-1 has pseudogene status. The sequenced sample consisted of CD4+ T cells from blood. The CDR3 is CASSKLRPKAKRGYTF. In nucleotides, the CDR3 is TGTGCCAGCAGCAAACTCCGACCCAAGGCCAAGAGGGGCTACACCTTC.